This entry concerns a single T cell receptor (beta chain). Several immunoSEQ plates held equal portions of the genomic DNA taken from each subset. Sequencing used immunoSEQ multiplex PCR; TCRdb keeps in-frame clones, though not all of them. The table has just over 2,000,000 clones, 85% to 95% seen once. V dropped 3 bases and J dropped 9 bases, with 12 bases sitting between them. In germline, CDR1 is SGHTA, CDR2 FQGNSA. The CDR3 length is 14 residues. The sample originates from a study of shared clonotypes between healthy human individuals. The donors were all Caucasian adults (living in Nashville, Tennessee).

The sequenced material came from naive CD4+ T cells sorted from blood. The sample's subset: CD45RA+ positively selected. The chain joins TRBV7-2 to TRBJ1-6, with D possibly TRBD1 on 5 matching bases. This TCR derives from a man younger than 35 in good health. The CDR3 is CASSLWTSGSPLHF. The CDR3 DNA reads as TGTGCCAGCAGCTTGTGGACATCAGGTTCACCCCTCCACTTT.